This T cell receptor (beta chain) was observed in a study of blood T cell repertoires in COVID-19. In the source study's methods: Nucleated cell counts were estimated from reference gene primer amplification. The protocol was immunoSEQ multiplex PCR, while the TCRdb copy is restricted to in-frame clones and leaves out a portion. V and J calls and clone size are as listed in that table; D and trimming were resolved from the DNA. The data hold 80,000 or so clones, with 75% to 85% observed a single time. The CDR3 is made up of 13 amino acids. The V and J ends lost 6 bases and 3 bases respectively, with 9 bases between them.

This clonotype was obtained from a woman aged 70-85 years with acute or convalescent COVID-19. Sequenced: peripheral blood. The V gene is TRBV12-3 or TRBV12-4, the J gene TRBJ2-1; TRBD2 might be the D (5 bases). Written as DNA, the CDR3 is TGTGCCAGCAGCCCTGACTACTACAATGAGCAGTTCTTC. It specifies CASSPDYYNEQFF.